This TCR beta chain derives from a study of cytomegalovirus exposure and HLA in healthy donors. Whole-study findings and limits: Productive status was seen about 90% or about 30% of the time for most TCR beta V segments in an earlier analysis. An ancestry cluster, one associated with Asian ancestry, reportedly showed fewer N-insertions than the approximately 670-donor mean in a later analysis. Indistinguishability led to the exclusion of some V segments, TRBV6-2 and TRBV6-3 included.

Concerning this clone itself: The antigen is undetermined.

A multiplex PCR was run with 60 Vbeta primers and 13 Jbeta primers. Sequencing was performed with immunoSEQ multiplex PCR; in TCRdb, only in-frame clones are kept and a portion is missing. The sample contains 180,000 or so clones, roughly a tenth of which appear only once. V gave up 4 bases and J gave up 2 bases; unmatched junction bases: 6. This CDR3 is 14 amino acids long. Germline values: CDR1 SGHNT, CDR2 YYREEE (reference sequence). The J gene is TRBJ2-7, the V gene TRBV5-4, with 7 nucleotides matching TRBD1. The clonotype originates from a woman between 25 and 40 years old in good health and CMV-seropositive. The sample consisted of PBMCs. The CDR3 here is CASSPGTETYEQYF. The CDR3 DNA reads TGTGCCAGCAGCCCCGGGACAGAAACCTACGAGCAGTACTTC.